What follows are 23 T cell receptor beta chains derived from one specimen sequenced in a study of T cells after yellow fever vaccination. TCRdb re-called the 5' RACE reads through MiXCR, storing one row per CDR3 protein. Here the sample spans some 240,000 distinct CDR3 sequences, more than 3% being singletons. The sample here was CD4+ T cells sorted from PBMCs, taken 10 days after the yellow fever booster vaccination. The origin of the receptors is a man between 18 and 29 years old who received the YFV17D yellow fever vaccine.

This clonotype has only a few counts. Written as DNA, the CDR3 is TGCGCCAGCAGCCCGACTAGCGAGAACACCGGGGAGCTGTTTTTT. Its translation: CASSPTSENTGELFF. The V and J genes are TRBV5-1 and TRBJ2-2; 8 bases agree with TRBD2. Trimming cost V 4 bases and J 1 base; bases outside gene matches: 3. CDR3 length: 15 residues. Germline loops: CDR1 SGHRS, CDR2 YFSETQ.

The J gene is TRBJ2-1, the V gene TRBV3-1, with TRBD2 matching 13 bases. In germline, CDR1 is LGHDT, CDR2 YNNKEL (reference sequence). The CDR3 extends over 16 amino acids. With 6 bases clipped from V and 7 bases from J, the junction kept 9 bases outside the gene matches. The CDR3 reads CASSISTSGGANEQFF. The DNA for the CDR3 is TGTGCCAGCAGTATATCTACTAGCGGGGGGGCTAATGAGCAGTTCTTC.

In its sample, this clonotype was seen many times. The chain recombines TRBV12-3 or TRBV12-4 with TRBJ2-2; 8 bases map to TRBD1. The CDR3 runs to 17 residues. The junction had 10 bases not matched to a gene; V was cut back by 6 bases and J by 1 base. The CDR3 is CASSLWKGTGNTGELFF. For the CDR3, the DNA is TGTGCCAGCAGCTTATGGAAAGGGACAGGGAACACCGGGGAGCTGTTTTTT.

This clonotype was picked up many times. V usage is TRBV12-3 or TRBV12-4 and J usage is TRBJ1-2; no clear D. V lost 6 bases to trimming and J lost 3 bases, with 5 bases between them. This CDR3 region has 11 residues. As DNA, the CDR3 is TGTGCCAGCAGGGGTTACTATGGCTACACCTTC. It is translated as CASRGYYGYTF.

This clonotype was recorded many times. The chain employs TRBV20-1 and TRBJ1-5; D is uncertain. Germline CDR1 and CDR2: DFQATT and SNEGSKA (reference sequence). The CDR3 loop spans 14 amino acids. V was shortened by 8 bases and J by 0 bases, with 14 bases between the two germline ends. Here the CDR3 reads CSTNTSISNQPQHF. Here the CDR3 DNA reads TGCAGTACTAATACATCGATTAGCAATCAGCCCCAGCATTTT.

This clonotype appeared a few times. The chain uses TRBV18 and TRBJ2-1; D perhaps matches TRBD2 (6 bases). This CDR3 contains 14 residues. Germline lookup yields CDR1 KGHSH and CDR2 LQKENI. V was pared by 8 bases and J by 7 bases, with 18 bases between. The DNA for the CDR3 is TGTGCCAGCCCTCCGGGGCCCGGGGGAAATGAGCAGTTCTTC. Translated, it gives CASPPGPGGNEQFF.

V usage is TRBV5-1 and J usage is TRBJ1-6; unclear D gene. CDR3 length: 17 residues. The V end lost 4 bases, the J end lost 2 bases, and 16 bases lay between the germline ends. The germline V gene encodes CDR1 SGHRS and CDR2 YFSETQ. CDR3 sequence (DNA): TGCGCCAGCAGCGGGGAACCTGGGGTAGCCTATAATTCACCCCTCCACTTT. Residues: CASSGEPGVAYNSPLHF.

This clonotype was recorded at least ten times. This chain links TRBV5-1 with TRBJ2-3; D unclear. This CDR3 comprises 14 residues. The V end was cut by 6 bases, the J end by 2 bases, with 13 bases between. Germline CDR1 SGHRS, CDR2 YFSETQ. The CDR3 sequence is CASNSGLVTDTQYF. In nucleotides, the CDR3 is TGCGCCAGCAACTCGGGTCTTGTCACAGATACGCAGTATTTT.

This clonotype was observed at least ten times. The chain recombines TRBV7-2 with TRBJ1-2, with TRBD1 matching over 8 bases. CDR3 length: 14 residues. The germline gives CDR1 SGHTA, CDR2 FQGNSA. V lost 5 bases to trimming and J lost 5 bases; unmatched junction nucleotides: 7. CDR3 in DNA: TGTGCCAGCAGCGCACAAGGACAGGGATATGGCTACACCTTC. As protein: CASSAQGQGYGYTF.

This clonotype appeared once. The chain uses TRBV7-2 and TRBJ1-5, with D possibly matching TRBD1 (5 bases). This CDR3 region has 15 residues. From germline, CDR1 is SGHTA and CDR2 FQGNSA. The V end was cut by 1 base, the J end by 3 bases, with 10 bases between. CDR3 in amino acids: CASSLVQGDNQPQHF. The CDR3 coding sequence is TGTGCCAGCAGCTTAGTCCAGGGTGACAATCAGCCCCAGCATTTT.

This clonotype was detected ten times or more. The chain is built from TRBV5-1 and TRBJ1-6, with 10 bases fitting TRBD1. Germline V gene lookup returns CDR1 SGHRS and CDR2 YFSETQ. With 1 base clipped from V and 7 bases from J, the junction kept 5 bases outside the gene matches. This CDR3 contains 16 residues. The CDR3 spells CASSLFPTGGNSPLHF. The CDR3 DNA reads TGCGCCAGCAGCTTGTTCCCGACAGGGGGCAATTCACCCCTCCACTTT.

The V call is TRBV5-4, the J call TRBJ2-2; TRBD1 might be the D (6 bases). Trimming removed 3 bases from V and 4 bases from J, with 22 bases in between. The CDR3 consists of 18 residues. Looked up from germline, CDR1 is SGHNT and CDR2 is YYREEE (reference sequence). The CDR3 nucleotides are TGTGCCAGCAGCTCGCCTAAACAGGGAAGTGGGGCCACCGGGGAGCTGTTTTTT. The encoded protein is CASSSPKQGSGATGELFF.

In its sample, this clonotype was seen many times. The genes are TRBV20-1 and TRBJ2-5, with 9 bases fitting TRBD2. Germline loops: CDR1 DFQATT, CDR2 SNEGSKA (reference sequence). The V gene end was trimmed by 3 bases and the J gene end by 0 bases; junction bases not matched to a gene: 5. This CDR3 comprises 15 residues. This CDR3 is CSARAASGDQETQYF. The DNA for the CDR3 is TGCAGTGCTAGGGCAGCTAGCGGGGACCAAGAGACCCAGTACTTC.

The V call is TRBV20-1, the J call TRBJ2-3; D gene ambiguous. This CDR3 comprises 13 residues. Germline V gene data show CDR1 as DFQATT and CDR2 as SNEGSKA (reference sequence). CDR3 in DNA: TGCAGCACGGGCCACCTTAGCACAGATACGCAGTATTTT. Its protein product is CSTGHLSTDTQYF.

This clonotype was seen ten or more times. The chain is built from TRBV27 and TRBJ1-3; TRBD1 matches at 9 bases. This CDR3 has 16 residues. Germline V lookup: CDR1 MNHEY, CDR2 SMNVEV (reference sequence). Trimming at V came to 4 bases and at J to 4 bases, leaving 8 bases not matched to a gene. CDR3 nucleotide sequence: TGTGCCAGCAGTTCCCGACAGGGGGAGAAGGGAAACACCATATATTTT. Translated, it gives CASSSRQGEKGNTIYF.

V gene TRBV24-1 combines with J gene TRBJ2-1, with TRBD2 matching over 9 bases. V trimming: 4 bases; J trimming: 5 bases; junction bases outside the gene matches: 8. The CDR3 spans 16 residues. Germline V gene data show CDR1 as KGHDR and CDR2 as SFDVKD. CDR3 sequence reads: CATSDPPTSGDNEQFF. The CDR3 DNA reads TGTGCCACCAGTGACCCTCCGACTAGCGGAGACAATGAGCAGTTCTTC.

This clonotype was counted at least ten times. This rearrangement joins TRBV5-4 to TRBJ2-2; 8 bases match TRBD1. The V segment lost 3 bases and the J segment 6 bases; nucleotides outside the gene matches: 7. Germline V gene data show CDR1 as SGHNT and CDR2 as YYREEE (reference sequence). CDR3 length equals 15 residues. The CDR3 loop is CASSSRDRLSGELFF. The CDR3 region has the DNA TGTGCCAGCAGCTCGAGGGACAGGTTGTCCGGGGAGCTGTTTTTT.

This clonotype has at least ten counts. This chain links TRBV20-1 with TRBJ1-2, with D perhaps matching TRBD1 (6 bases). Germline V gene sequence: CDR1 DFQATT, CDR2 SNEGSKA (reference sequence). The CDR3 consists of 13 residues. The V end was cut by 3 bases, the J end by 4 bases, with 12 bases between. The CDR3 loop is CSARGAPIYGYTF. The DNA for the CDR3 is TGCAGTGCTAGGGGGGCACCTATCTATGGCTACACCTTC.

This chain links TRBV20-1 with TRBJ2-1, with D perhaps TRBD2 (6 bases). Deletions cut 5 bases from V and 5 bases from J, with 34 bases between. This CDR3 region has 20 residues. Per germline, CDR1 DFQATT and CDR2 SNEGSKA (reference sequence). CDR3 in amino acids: CSAPRVRDSYRHPVNNEQFF. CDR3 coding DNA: TGCAGTGCTCCCCGGGTTCGGGACTCGTATAGACACCCAGTGAACAATGAGCAGTTCTTC.

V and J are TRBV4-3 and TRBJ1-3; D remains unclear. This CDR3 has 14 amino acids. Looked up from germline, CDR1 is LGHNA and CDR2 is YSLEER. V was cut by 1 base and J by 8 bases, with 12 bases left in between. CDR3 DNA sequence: TGCGCCAGCAGCCAAGGTCAATGGGTTGACACCATATATTTT. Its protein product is CASSQGQWVDTIYF.

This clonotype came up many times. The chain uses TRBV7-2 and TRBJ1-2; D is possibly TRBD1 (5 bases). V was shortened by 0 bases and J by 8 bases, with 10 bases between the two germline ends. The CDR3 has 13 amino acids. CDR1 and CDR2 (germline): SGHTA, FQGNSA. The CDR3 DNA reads TGTGCCAGCAGCTTAGCGCAGGGTCAAGGCTACACCTTC. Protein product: CASSLAQGQGYTF.

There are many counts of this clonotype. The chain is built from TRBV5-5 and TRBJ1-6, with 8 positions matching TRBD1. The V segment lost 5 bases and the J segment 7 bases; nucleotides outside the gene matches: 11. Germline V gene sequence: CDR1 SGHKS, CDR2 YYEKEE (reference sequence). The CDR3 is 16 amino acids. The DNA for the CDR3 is TGTGCCAGCAGTCTCAAATTGGACAGGGCGAATTCACCCCTCCACTTT. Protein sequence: CASSLKLDRANSPLHF.

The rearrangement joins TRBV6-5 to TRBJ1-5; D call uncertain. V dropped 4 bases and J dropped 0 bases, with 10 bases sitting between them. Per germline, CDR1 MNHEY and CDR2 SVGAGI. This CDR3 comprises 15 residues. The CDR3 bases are TGTGCCAGCAGTTCTAACGGGGATAGCAATCAGCCCCAGCATTTT. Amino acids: CASSSNGDSNQPQHF.